This is a list of T cell receptor beta chains from one sample in a study of blood T cell repertoires in COVID-19. Here immunoSEQ multiplex PCR was the method, and the copy in TCRdb shows in-frame clones only, minus some. The sample yields fewer than 250,000 clones, approximately 84% seen once. Sample: peripheral blood. The source is a woman in her sixties or seventies with active or convalescent COVID-19. CDR3s include the opening cysteine and the closing phenylalanine or tryptophan. D genes are given only for firm matches.

V	D	J	CDR3
TRBV9	TRBD2	TRBJ2-3	CASTGGVSTDTQYF
TRBV2	.	TRBJ2-7	CASSEVRGSEQYF
TRBV6-5	.	TRBJ1-1	CASTLGGSLFF
TRBV5-1	TRBD2	TRBJ2-1	CASSLKTSAYNEQFF
TRBV4-1	TRBD1	TRBJ1-5	CASSQDGQDNQPQHF
TRBV9	TRBD2	TRBJ2-3	CASSPRETSTDTQYF
TRBV19	TRBD2	TRBJ2-7	CASSSLAGSPYEQYF
TRBV7-8	TRBD2	TRBJ2-1	CASSLGSGTTNEQFF
TRBV5-1	.	TRBJ2-7	CASSYRLESYEQYF
TRBV2	TRBD1	TRBJ1-1	CASTNRGTTEAFF
TRBV14	.	TRBJ2-1	CASSPLRLGNEQFF
TRBV19	.	TRBJ2-1	CASSQLGPGEQFF
TRBV5-4	TRBD2	TRBJ2-3	CASSLAGTSTDTQYF
TRBV10-1	TRBD1	TRBJ2-1	CAIRTGGEDEQFF
TRBV2	.	TRBJ2-2	CASRGELTNTGELFF
TRBV28	.	TRBJ1-1	CASNPAGGGVTEAFF
TRBV6-5	.	TRBJ2-1	CALGTGTYNEQFF
TRBV6-1	.	TRBJ2-5	CASSEAWSSPAVQYF
TRBV28	TRBD1	TRBJ2-7	CASSQAGQAHYEQYF
TRBV28	.	TRBJ1-5	CASSRGIDGYSNQPQHF
TRBV29-1	TRBD1	TRBJ1-2	CSVEDRDGYTF
TRBV5-6	TRBD2	TRBJ2-3	CASSFPSGTTGADTQYF
TRBV27	TRBD1	TRBJ2-2	CASSLRTGRTGELFF
TRBV3-1/TRBV3-2	TRBD1	TRBJ1-1	CASSRPNRGQNTEAFF
TRBV6-5	.	TRBJ2-7	CASTLNSLIYEQYF